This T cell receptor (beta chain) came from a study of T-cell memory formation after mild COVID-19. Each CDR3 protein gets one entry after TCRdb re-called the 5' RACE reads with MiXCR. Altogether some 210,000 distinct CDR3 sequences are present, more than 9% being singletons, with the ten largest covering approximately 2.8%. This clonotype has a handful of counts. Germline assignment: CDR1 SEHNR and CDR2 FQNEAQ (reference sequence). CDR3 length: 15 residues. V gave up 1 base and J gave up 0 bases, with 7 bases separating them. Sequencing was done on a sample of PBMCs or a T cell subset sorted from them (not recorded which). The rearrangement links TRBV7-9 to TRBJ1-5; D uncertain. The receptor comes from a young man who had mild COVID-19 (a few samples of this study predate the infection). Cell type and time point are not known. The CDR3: CASSLEGISNQPQHF. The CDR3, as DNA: TGTGCCAGCAGCTTAGAAGGAATTAGCAATCAGCCCCAGCATTTT. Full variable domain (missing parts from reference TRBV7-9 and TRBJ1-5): DTGVSQNPRHKITKRGQNVTFRCDPISEHNRLYWYRQTLGQGPEFLTYFQNEAQLEKSRLLSDRFSAERPKGSFSTLEIQRTEQGDSAMYLCASSLEGISNQPQHFGDGTRLSIL.